What follows describes a single T cell receptor beta chain. This clone was counted between two and nine times. Its cognate antigen has yet to be identified. No per-base quality is available; no much larger clone lies one base away. Cut back by 6 bases and 7 bases, the V and J ends lie 19 bases apart. Including the terminal cysteine and valine, the CDR3 comprises 14 residues. Just CDR3 DNA is preserved here, 42 bases in frame from base 1. CDR1 ENHRY and CDR2 SYGVKD are derived from the germline V gene. The immunoSEQ assay at survey resolution was used to sequence TCRbeta rearrangements from genomic DNA. The source study handled its data this way. A lowest detectable productive clonotype frequency of 2.59 x 10-5 was observed in the TCR sequencing data. Only productive TCRbeta rearrangements, defined as complete and in-frame sequences, were included in the analyses. Sample clonality was computed as Simpson clonality in the immunoSEQ Analyzer version 3.0. Clones were categorized by frequency as very rare, small, medium, large (1-20%) or hyperexpanded (>20%). Generation probabilities were estimated with OLGA 1.2.3, V-gene circos plots were made with VDJtools, specificities were looked up in VDJdb, and CDR3 motifs were identified with GLIPH. Entries here come from immuneACCESS through TCRdb and include only in-frame sequences with V and J called. Some clones fail to appear in such tables; in the studies checked, an unresolved V gene covers under half of the shortfall, and the cause of the remainder is unknown. Clonal size and the V and J genes are those of that table, whereas D and trimming came from the DNA. In all, the sample holds more than 20,000 clones, and around 86% of those were seen once. 0.3% to 0.35% of the sample lies in the top ten.

Buffy coats from roughly 40 blood donors, supplied by the Finnish Red Cross blood service, were used as healthy controls. All TCR-sequenced material derived from peripheral blood: patient blood samples and healthy donor buffy coats. Ficoll-Hypaque gradient centrifugation was used to isolate peripheral blood mononuclear cells. Magnetic purification was used to isolate CD4+ cells from the buffy coats of the healthy controls. The Gentra Puregene Cell and Tissue kit was used for genomic DNA extraction, and quantification was performed on a Qubit 2.0 fluorometer. The sample originates from a study of STAT5B mutations in CD4+ large granular lymphocyte leukemia (dated by TCRdb to between 2021 and 2024). For the study in its entirety: Among the healthy controls, the CDR3 'QG' motif was associated with a particular HLA allele. Flow cytometry performed on FACSCanto II or FACSVerse showed that the purified fractions had more than 95% purity among lymphocytes. The TCRbeta repertoires of CD4+ T-cell large granular lymphocyte leukemia patients were compared with the TCRbeta repertoires of healthy blood donors. Points the paper makes about the study in general: CD4-sorted patient repertoires appeared more clonal than healthy CD4+ repertoires, and this difference persisted after removing the putative leukemic clones. Data were not HLA-matched; higher clonality in CD4+ versus CD8+ T-LGLL could reflect the relatively small sample size. Enrichment of TRBV06-family usage was observed among the top patient clones (8/27) relative to healthy controls (2/35). Each patient's main leukemic clonotypes were private, but roughly a quarter of these clonotypes showed up at low frequency in the non-leukemic repertoires of other patients.

The receptor comes from a human donor in good health. Input material: CD4+ T cells from blood buffy coats. The receptor chain draws on TRBV10-3 and TRBJ2-7; the D gene is possibly TRBD1 or TRBD2, each agreeing over 6 bases. The CDR3 protein: CAISPGRGGVEQYV. The bases read TGTGCCATCAGCCCCGGGAGAGGGGGTGTAGAGCAGTACGTC.